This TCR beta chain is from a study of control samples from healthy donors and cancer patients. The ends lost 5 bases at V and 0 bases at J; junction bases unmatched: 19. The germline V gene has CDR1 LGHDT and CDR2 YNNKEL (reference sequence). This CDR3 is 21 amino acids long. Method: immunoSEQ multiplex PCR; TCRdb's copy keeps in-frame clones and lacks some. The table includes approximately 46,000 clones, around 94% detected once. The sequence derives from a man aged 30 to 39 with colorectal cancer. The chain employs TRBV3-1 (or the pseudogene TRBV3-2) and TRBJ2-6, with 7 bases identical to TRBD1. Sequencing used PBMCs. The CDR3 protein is CASSNRGQLPFRPSGANVLTF. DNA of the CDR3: TGTGCCAGCAGCAACCGGGGACAGCTACCCTTCCGCCCCTCTGGGGCCAACGTCCTGACTTTC.